Listed below are T cell receptor beta chains from one sample, sequenced in a study of lymphopenia after photon versus proton radiotherapy. The protocol was immunoSEQ multiplex PCR, while the TCRdb copy is restricted to in-frame clones and leaves out a portion. Of around 33,000 clones listed, about 91% are singletons. The material was peripheral blood, obtained from a patient treated with proton-based radiotherapy. These receptors were taken from a woman aged 70 to 79 with pancreatic cancer. Some clones in this sample may be carry-over from other donors' samples. Both conserved end residues are part of each CDR3. Each record gives: CDR3 DNA, CDR3 protein, CDR3 length, clone size, V gene, J gene, D gene. The D gene is left open where the match is weak. Rows may omit the clone size; those that give it use once, few, many or a size class.

CDR3nt: TGTGCCAGCAGCGCAACAGGGTACGAGCAGTACTTC
CDR3aa: CASSATGYEQYF
len: 12
abundance: .
v_gene: TRBV11-2
j_gene: TRBJ2-7
d_gene: .

CDR3nt: TGTGCCAGCAGCCAAGAGGACTTCACCGGGGAGCTGTTTTTT
CDR3aa: CASSQEDFTGELFF
len: 14
abundance: .
v_gene: TRBV4-2
j_gene: TRBJ2-2
d_gene: .

CDR3nt: TGTGCCAGCAGTTCTCCGAGGGGGACTAGCGGATACGAGCAGTACTTC
CDR3aa: CASSSPRGTSGYEQYF
len: 16
abundance: .
v_gene: TRBV6-5
j_gene: TRBJ2-7
d_gene: TRBD2

CDR3nt: TGTGCCAGCAGGCCGACCGGGACAGAAACTCAGCCCCAGCATTTT
CDR3aa: CASRPTGTETQPQHF
len: 15
abundance: .
v_gene: TRBV28
j_gene: TRBJ1-5
d_gene: TRBD1

CDR3nt: TGTGCCAGCAGTTACTCGAGTGCGGGAGGGCCAGATACGCAGTATTTT
CDR3aa: CASSYSSAGGPDTQYF
len: 16
abundance: .
v_gene: TRBV6-6
j_gene: TRBJ2-3
d_gene: TRBD2

CDR3nt: TGCGCCAGCAGCTTCGTACAGGGGGCGGGGTCTGGCTACACCTTC
CDR3aa: CASSFVQGAGSGYTF
len: 15
abundance: .
v_gene: TRBV5-1
j_gene: TRBJ1-2
d_gene: TRBD1

CDR3nt: TGTGCCAGCAGTGCTGGACTTTCCACCGGGGAGCTGTTTTTT
CDR3aa: CASSAGLSTGELFF
len: 14
abundance: once
v_gene: TRBV2
j_gene: TRBJ2-2
d_gene: .

CDR3nt: TGTGCCAGCAGCTCAGACCTGGATGTGCAGTTCTTC
CDR3aa: CASSSDLDVQFF
len: 12
abundance: .
v_gene: TRBV2
j_gene: TRBJ2-1
d_gene: .

CDR3nt: TGTGCCAGCAGTCCGGCCCTTAGCTCCTATAATTCACCCCTCCACTTT
CDR3aa: CASSPALSSYNSPLHF
len: 16
abundance: .
v_gene: TRBV28
j_gene: TRBJ1-6
d_gene: .

CDR3nt: TGTGCCTGGAGGGGAGACAGGGGGCTGGGTGAAGCTTTCTTT
CDR3aa: CAWRGDRGLGEAFF
len: 14
abundance: .
v_gene: TRBV30
j_gene: TRBJ1-1
d_gene: TRBD1

CDR3nt: TGTGCCAGTAGTATAGGAGAAGTGGGATCCCCTTACGAGCAGTACTTC
CDR3aa: CASSIGEVGSPYEQYF
len: 16
abundance: .
v_gene: TRBV19
j_gene: TRBJ2-7
d_gene: .

CDR3nt: TGCAGTGGACCAGATACGCAGTATTTT
CDR3aa: CSGPDTQYF
len: 9
abundance: once
v_gene: TRBV20-1
j_gene: TRBJ2-3
d_gene: .

CDR3nt: TGTGCCAGCAGTCTGGCGGGGAGCCAAGAGACCCAGTACTTC
CDR3aa: CASSLAGSQETQYF
len: 14
abundance: .
v_gene: TRBV5-4
j_gene: TRBJ2-5
d_gene: .

CDR3nt: TGTGCCAGCAGCTTGGGCAGGGGGCTCTACGAGCAGTACTTC
CDR3aa: CASSLGRGLYEQYF
len: 14
abundance: .
v_gene: TRBV5-4
j_gene: TRBJ2-7
d_gene: TRBD1

CDR3nt: TGTGCCAGCTCTATTCGAGCAACTAGCCGGAAGAACTCCTACAATGAGCAGTTCTTC
CDR3aa: CASSIRATSRKNSYNEQFF
len: 19
abundance: .
v_gene: TRBV28
j_gene: TRBJ2-1
d_gene: .

CDR3nt: TGTGCCAGCAGCGTTGGACATTATGGCTACACCTTC
CDR3aa: CASSVGHYGYTF
len: 12
abundance: .
v_gene: TRBV9
j_gene: TRBJ1-2
d_gene: .

CDR3nt: TGTGCCAGCAGCTTAGGCACCCGGGCTCCGGATTCACCCCTCCACTTT
CDR3aa: CASSLGTRAPDSPLHF
len: 16
abundance: .
v_gene: TRBV7-6
j_gene: TRBJ1-6
d_gene: .